Shown below are 25 T cell receptor beta chains from a single sample sequenced in a study of cytomegalovirus exposure and HLA in healthy donors. PCR amplification relied on 60 Vbeta primers (plus 13 Jbeta primers). Only in-frame clones appear in the TCRdb table, and some are missing; sequencing was by immunoSEQ multiplex PCR. The sample lists 95,000 to 150,000 clones, about a sixth seen once, with about 3.1% in the top ten. The source material was PBMCs. All receptors come from a female donor in good health and CMV-seropositive.

CDR3 in DNA: TGTGCCAGCAGCACAGACGGAACGATCACTGAAGCTTTCTTT. Translation gives CASSTDGTITEAFF. This chain joins TRBV5-6 and TRBJ1-1; D is uncertain. Trimming shortened V by 4 bases and J by 4 bases, and 14 bases separated the two germline ends. Germline V gives CDR1 SGHDT, CDR2 YYEEEE. The length of the CDR3 is 14 residues. Using reference TRBV5-6 and TRBJ1-1 for the parts outside the CDR3, the full variable domain is DAGVTQSPTHLIKTRGQQVTLRCSPKSGHDTVSWYQQALGQGPQFIFQYYEEEERQRGNFPDRFSGHQFPNYSSELNVNALLLGDSALYLCASSTDGTITEAFFGQGTRLTVV.

V and J are TRBV5-1 and TRBJ2-1; 8 nucleotides line up with TRBD1. This CDR3 spans 15 amino acids. Germline CDR1 is SGHRS and CDR2 is YFSETQ. After removal of 0 bases from V and 6 bases from J, the junction contained 5 bases not matched to a gene. The DNA for the CDR3 is TGCGCCAGCAGCTTGGAGGGACAGGCTCGCAATGAGCAGTTCTTC. Translated: CASSLEGQARNEQFF.

In its sample, this clone was seen a few times. The chain carries TRBV5-1 and TRBJ1-6; 7 bases agree with TRBD1. J lost 6 bases, V lost 0 bases, and 12 bases had no gene match. This CDR3 region has 18 residues. Germline V gene sequence: CDR1 SGHRS, CDR2 YFSETQ. Here the CDR3 DNA reads TGCGCCAGCAGCTTGGGACAGGGTGTTTTCGATGGTAATTCACCCCTCCACTTT. Translating it yields CASSLGQGVFDGNSPLHF.

This rearrangement joins TRBV7-2 to TRBJ2-5; D is unclear. CDR1 and CDR2 (germline): SGHTA, FQGNSA. The CDR3 extends over 12 amino acids. The germline V and J ends were trimmed by 6 bases and 5 bases, with 10 bases remaining between them. The CDR3 region is CASSSPRETQYF. The CDR3 coding sequence is TGTGCCAGCAGTTCCCCGCGCGAGACCCAGTACTTC. Together with reference TRBV7-2 and TRBJ2-5, the CDR3 gives the full variable domain: GAGVSQSPSNKVTEKGKDVELRCDPISGHTALYWYRQSLGQGLEFLIYFQGNSAPDKSGLPSDRFSAERTGGSVSTLTIQRTQQEDSAVYLCASSSPRETQYFGPGTRLLVL.

This sequence joins TRBV15 and TRBJ2-7; weak D call: TRBD2 (5 bases). CDR1 is LNHNV, CDR2 YYDKDF, per germline (reference sequence). V lost 3 bases and J lost 1, with 10 bases in between. The CDR3 loop spans 14 amino acids. Written as DNA, the CDR3 is TGTGCCACCAGCAGTCGTTCGGGATCCTACGAGCAGTACTTC. This gives the protein CATSSRSGSYEQYF.

The rearrangement links TRBV4-1 to TRBJ2-2; 7 bases fit TRBD2. Germline V gives CDR1 MGHRA, CDR2 YSYEKL. The CDR3 sequence is 15 residues long. J was trimmed by 6 bases and V by 4 bases; bases with no gene match: 8. This CDR3 is CASSPSGGRAGELFF. CDR3 nucleotide sequence: TGCGCCAGCAGCCCGAGTGGGGGGAGGGCCGGGGAGCTGTTTTTT.

This rearrangement joins TRBV30 to TRBJ2-1; the match to TRBD2 covers 11 bases. Trimming cost V 0 bases and J 5 bases; bases outside gene matches: 3. Looked up from germline, CDR1 is GTSNPN and CDR2 is SVGIG (reference sequence). CDR3 length: 15 amino acids. Here the CDR3 DNA reads TGTGCCTGGAGTGTAAAACTAGCGGGAGACAATGAGCAGTTCTTC. Residues: CAWSVKLAGDNEQFF.

CDR3 in amino acids: CASRRDRTLFF. CDR3 nucleotide sequence: TGCGCCAGCAGACGAGACAGGACACTGTTCTTC. J is TRBJ2-1 and V is TRBV5-1, with a weak D call TRBD1 (6 bases). Deletions cut 5 bases from V and 15 bases from J, with 15 bases between. The germline gives CDR1 SGHRS, CDR2 YFSETQ. This CDR3 contains 11 residues. Variable domain in full (rest from reference TRBV5-1 and TRBJ2-1): KAGVTQTPRYLIKTRGQQVTLSCSPISGHRSVSWYQQTPGQGLQFLFEYFSETQRNKGNFPGRFSGRQFSNSRSEMNVSTLELGDSALYLCASRRDRTLFFGPGTRLTVL.

The chain carries TRBV5-1 and TRBJ2-3, with 8 bases fitting TRBD2. CDR1 and CDR2 (germline): SGHRS, YFSETQ. CDR3 length equals 16 residues. J lost 5 bases, V lost 1 base, and 9 bases had no gene match. This CDR3 is CASSLLPGTSGDTQYF. For the CDR3, the DNA is TGCGCCAGCAGCTTGCTGCCCGGGACTAGTGGAGATACGCAGTATTTT.

This chain connects TRBV7-2 to TRBJ2-1; D is possibly TRBD1 (6 bases). The ends were cut back, 3 bases at V and 4 bases at J, with 10 bases in the middle. Germline V gene data show CDR1 as SGHTA and CDR2 as FQGNSA. The CDR3 length is 14 residues. Here the CDR3 DNA reads TGTGCCAGCAGCTTCACCAGGGGATACAATGAGCAGTTCTTC. Translating it yields CASSFTRGYNEQFF.

This clone came up a few times. CDR3 amino acids: CASIMDRGYGYTF. The CDR3 DNA is TGTGCCAGCATTATGGACAGGGGGTACGGCTACACCTTC. J is TRBJ1-2 and V is TRBV28, with 10 bases aligning to TRBD1. The CDR3 loop spans 13 amino acids. Trimming cost V 7 bases and J 8 bases; bases outside gene matches: 7. Germline CDR1 reads MDHEN; CDR2 reads SYDVKM.

This clone was counted between two and nine times. V and J are TRBV28 and TRBJ1-5, with D uncertain. Per the germline V gene, CDR1 is MDHEN and CDR2 is SYDVKM. V dropped 4 bases and J dropped 2 bases, with 15 bases sitting between them. The CDR3 totals 16 residues. The CDR3 DNA reads TGTGCCAGCAGTTCTGGAGGAACTCGGGGCAATCAGCCCCAGCATTTT. It encodes CASSSGGTRGNQPQHF.

This clone was observed a single time. The sample contains more than one DNA sequence encoding this CDR3. V usage is TRBV5-1 and J usage is TRBJ2-1; 9 bases fit TRBD2. V trimming: 4 bases; J trimming: 0 bases; junction bases outside the gene matches: 2. This CDR3 has 15 residues. Looked up from germline, CDR1 is SGHRS and CDR2 is YFSETQ. CDR3 residues: CASSVSGSSYNEQFF. Written as DNA, the CDR3 is TGCGCCAGCAGCGTTAGCGGGAGCTCCTACAATGAGCAGTTCTTC.

This clone was recorded many times. The chain carries TRBV2 and TRBJ2-2; TRBD1 matches at 8 bases. CDR1 is SNHLY, CDR2 FYNNEI, per germline. V lost 8 bases to trimming and J lost 6 bases; unmatched junction nucleotides: 8. The CDR3 runs to 14 residues. CDR3 bases: TGTGCCAGCGGGGGACAGGCCGAGTCCGGGGAGCTGTTTTTT. Protein sequence: CASGGQAESGELFF. The whole variable domain, filled in from reference TRBV2 and TRBJ2-2, reads EPEVTQTPSHQVTQMGQEVILRCVPISNHLYFYWYRQILGQKVEFLVSFYNNEISEKSEIFDDQFSVERPDGSNFTLKIRSTKLEDSAMYFCASGGQAESGELFFGEGSRLTVL.

This clone was seen more than once but under ten times. The rearrangement uses TRBV7-2 and TRBJ2-3; possibly TRBD2 for D (6 bases). V lost 5 bases to trimming and J lost 6 bases, with 9 bases between them. This CDR3 is 12 amino acids long. CDR1 is SGHTA, CDR2 FQGNSA, per germline. CDR3 DNA: TGTGCCAGCAGCCACGGAGGGGATACGCAGTATTTT. Amino acid sequence: CASSHGGDTQYF.

This clone was detected only a few times. This chain uses TRBV27 with TRBJ2-1, with 13 nucleotides matching TRBD2. The CDR3 covers 15 residues. Looked up from germline, CDR1 is MNHEY and CDR2 is SMNVEV (reference sequence). After removal of 5 bases from V and 6 bases from J, the junction contained 4 bases not matched to a gene. The CDR3 DNA is TGTGCCAGCAGTCCGACTAGCGGGGGGCTCAATGAGCAGTTCTTC. Protein sequence: CASSPTSGGLNEQFF.

The rearrangement joins TRBV7-9 to TRBJ2-7; D unclear. The V end lost 3 bases, the J end lost 6 bases, and 15 bases lay between the germline ends. CDR1 is SEHNR, CDR2 FQNEAQ, per germline (reference sequence). CDR3 size: 14 residues. This CDR3 is CASSLPLVSSEQYF. The CDR3 bases are TGTGCCAGCAGCTTGCCCCTAGTTTCAAGCGAGCAGTACTTC.

There are a few counts of this clone. The chain joins TRBV6-5 to TRBJ2-7; 13 bases fit TRBD2. The trim removed 5 bases at V and 7 bases at J, leaving 5 bases unmatched. CDR3 length equals 14 residues. Germline CDR1 reads MNHEY; CDR2 reads SVGAGI. The chain's CDR3 is CASSTGLAGDEQYF. DNA of the CDR3: TGTGCCAGCAGTACTGGACTAGCGGGGGATGAGCAGTACTTC.

The sample holds a few counts of this clone. V gene TRBV6-1 combines with J gene TRBJ1-1; 9 bases are shared with TRBD1. CDR3 length equals 14 residues. Looked up from germline, CDR1 is MNHNS and CDR2 is SASEGT. The J segment lost 6 bases and the V segment lost 6 bases, leaving 8 bases of the junction unmatched. Here the CDR3 reads CASSFLRTGAEAFF. CDR3 in DNA: TGTGCCAGCAGCTTCTTGCGGACAGGGGCTGAAGCTTTCTTT.

Written as DNA, the CDR3 is TGTGCCAGCAGCTTGGCCGACAGAATGAACACTGAAGCTTTCTTT. Residues: CASSLADRMNTEAFF. The rearrangement uses TRBV5-6 and TRBJ1-1; tentatively, D is TRBD1 (5 bases). Between the trimmed V and J ends, which lost 0 bases and 0 bases, there was a span of 9 bases. CDR1 is SGHDT, CDR2 YYEEEE, per germline. CDR3 length equals 15 residues.

This clone was observed a handful of times. The genes are TRBV7-3 and TRBJ2-2; 7 positions agree with TRBD1. CDR1 and CDR2 from the germline V gene are SGHTA and FQGTGA. This CDR3 is built from 15 residues. The trim removed 5 bases at V and 0 bases at J, leaving 3 bases unmatched. CDR3 DNA sequence: TGTGCCAGCAGCAGGGGACAGCCGAACACCGGGGAGCTGTTTTTT. Amino acids: CASSRGQPNTGELFF.

The V gene is TRBV30, the J gene TRBJ1-3; TRBD1 is a possible D gene (6 bases). Germline V CDR1 and CDR2: GTSNPN, SVGIG (reference sequence). The CDR3 totals 13 residues. V lost 0 bases and J lost 8, with 11 bases in between. The CDR3 sequence is CAWSVNEGDTIYF. In DNA form, the CDR3 reads TGTGCCTGGAGTGTTAATGAGGGGGACACCATATATTTT. The full variable domain, in which reference TRBV30 and TRBJ1-3 provide the parts outside the CDR3, is SQTIHQWPATLVQPVGSPLSLECTVEGTSNPNLYWYRQAAGRGLQLLFYSVGIGQISSEVPQNLSASRPQDRQFILSSKKLLLSDSGFYLCAWSVNEGDTIYFGEGSWLTVV.

The chain is built from TRBV6-5 and TRBJ1-2; D is possibly TRBD1 (5 bases). CDR1 is MNHEY, CDR2 SVGAGI, per germline. Trimming left V 4 bases short and J 3 bases short, with 15 bases between. There are 15 residues in the CDR3. For the CDR3, the DNA is TGTGCCAGCAGTTCAAGGTCAGGGCGTCACTATGGCTACACCTTC. It encodes CASSSRSGRHYGYTF.

This clone turned up a few times. The V and J genes are TRBV15 and TRBJ1-2; D uncertain. CDR3 size: 15 residues. Germline CDR1 and CDR2: LNHNV and YYDKDF (reference sequence). The germline V and J ends were trimmed by 2 bases and 1 base, with 11 bases remaining between them. The CDR3 bases are TGTGCCACCAGCAGATGGGGAGGGAGTAACTATGGCTACACCTTC. Translated, it gives CATSRWGGSNYGYTF.

This clone was counted between two and nine times. The chain recombines TRBV28 with TRBJ1-5; no reliable D call. V was trimmed by 5 bases and J by 7 bases, leaving 21 bases between them. This CDR3 is built from 16 residues. The germline gives CDR1 MDHEN, CDR2 SYDVKM. In nucleotides, the CDR3 is TGTGCCAGCAGTCCCCCCTGGACTCTGCGGGAACAGCCCCAGCATTTT. It encodes CASSPPWTLREQPQHF.